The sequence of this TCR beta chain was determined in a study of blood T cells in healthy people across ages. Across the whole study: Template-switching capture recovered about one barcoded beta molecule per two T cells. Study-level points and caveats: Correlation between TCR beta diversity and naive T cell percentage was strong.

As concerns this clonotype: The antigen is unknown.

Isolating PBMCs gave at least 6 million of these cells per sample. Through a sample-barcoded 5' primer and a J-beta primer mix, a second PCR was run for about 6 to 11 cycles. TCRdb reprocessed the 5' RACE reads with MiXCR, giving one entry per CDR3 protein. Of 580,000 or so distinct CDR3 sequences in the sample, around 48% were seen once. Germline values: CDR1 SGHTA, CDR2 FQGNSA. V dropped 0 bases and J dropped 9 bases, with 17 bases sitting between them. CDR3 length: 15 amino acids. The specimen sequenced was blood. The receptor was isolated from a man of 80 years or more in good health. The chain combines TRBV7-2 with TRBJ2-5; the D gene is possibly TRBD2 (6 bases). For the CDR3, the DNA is TGTGCCAGCAGCTTAGCTCCGGGAGTGTGGGAGGCCCAGTACTTC. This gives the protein CASSLAPGVWEAQYF.